This T cell receptor beta chain was observed in a study of early T cells in non-severe SARS-CoV-2 infection. One entry per CDR3 protein, called by TCRdb with MiXCR from the 5' RACE reads. The data show 20,000 to 30,000 distinct CDR3 sequences, 4.5% to 5.5% seen once. The study's findings and limits: VDJdb-based matching was biased toward anti-spike CD8 responses and missed private and CD4 specificities.

Note on this clonotype: The target antigen is unknown.

Trimming took 5 bases from V and 0 from J, leaving 17 bases between them. CDR1 is SGHAT and CDR2 is FQNNGV in the germline V gene. The CDR3 extends over 18 amino acids. The receptor was isolated from an adult who was a healthcare worker with PCR-confirmed SARS-CoV-2 infection or an uninfected control (not recorded which). Input material: whole blood. This chain connects TRBV11-2 to TRBJ2-6, with D perhaps TRBD2 (7 bases). The DNA of the CDR3 is TGTGCCAGCAGCCCGGGGGGCTTGGCGAACTCTGGGGCCAACGTCCTGACTTTC. Residues: CASSPGGLANSGANVLTF.